The 21 T cell receptor beta chains reported below all come from one sample, sequenced in a study of multiple sclerosis patients with progressive multifocal leukoencephalopathy. Noted time point: before natalizumab initiation. Libraries were prepared by immunoSEQ multiplex PCR; TCRdb keeps only in-frame clonotypes and omits some of them. Of approximately 27,000 clones in the sample, 70% to 90% were seen once. The sequenced material came from PBMCs. The receptor set was obtained from a human donor with multiple sclerosis.

J is TRBJ2-3 and V is TRBV20-1, with D possibly matching TRBD2 (6 bases). The CDR3 spans 10 residues. CDR1 DFQATT and CDR2 SNEGSKA come from the germline V gene (reference sequence). CDR3 sequence: CASGVDTQYF. CDR3 nucleotides: TGCGCCTCGGGGGTAGATACGCAGTATTTT.

The rearrangement joins TRBV7-9 to TRBJ1-1, with a weak D call TRBD1 (5 bases). The germline V gene encodes CDR1 SEHNR and CDR2 FQNEAQ (reference sequence). The CDR3 spans 14 residues. V was shortened by 2 bases and J by 1 base, with 8 bases between the two germline ends. The CDR3: CASSLPGPNTEAFF. CDR3 bases: TGTGCCAGCAGCTTACCAGGGCCGAACACTGAAGCTTTCTTT.

This chain uses TRBV6-4 with TRBJ2-3; 7 bases are shared with TRBD2. J lost 3 bases, V lost 3 bases, and 6 bases had no gene match. The CDR3 loop spans 15 amino acids. The germline V gene encodes CDR1 MRHNA and CDR2 SNTAGT. CDR3 loop: CASSEGGGGTDTQYF. The CDR3, as DNA: TGTGCCAGCAGTGAAGGCGGGGGTGGTACAGATACGCAGTATTTT.

The CDR3 spells CASSSDSQETQYF. Here the CDR3 DNA reads TGTGCCAGCTCATCGGATTCACAAGAGACCCAGTACTTC. The chain links TRBV18 to TRBJ2-5, with D unclear. V lost 5 bases and J lost 2, with 9 bases in between. This CDR3 is 13 amino acids long. Per germline, CDR1 KGHSH and CDR2 LQKENI.

The V gene is TRBV10-1, the J gene TRBJ2-7, with no clear D. The V gene lost 3 bases and the J gene lost 2 bases, with 11 bases spanning the gap. Germline lookup yields CDR1 WNHNN and CDR2 SYGVQD (reference sequence). CDR3 length: 14 amino acids. For the CDR3, the DNA is TGCGCCAGCAGTGACCCGAAGTCCCCCTACGAGCAGTACTTC. As protein: CASSDPKSPYEQYF.

This rearrangement joins TRBV27 to TRBJ1-1; 8 nucleotides line up with TRBD1. CDR1 is MNHEY, CDR2 SMNVEV, per germline (reference sequence). The CDR3 sequence is 14 residues long. V dropped 6 bases and J dropped 2; count of bases not matched to a gene: 5. The CDR3 DNA follows: TGTGCCAGCAGCAGACAGGGGCCAAACACTGAAGCTTTCTTT. It codes for CASSRQGPNTEAFF.

This chain joins TRBV6-5 and TRBJ2-7, with D possibly being TRBD2 (5 bases). V was trimmed by 10 bases and J by 0 bases, leaving 16 bases between them. The length of the CDR3 is 14 residues. Germline CDR1 and CDR2: MNHEY and SVGAGI. CDR3: CATGRTASSYEQYF. The CDR3, as DNA: TGTGCCACGGGCCGGACTGCGAGCTCCTACGAGCAGTACTTC.

As for this clone: Other DNA sequences in this sample translate to the same CDR3. CDR3 loop: CASSIGQLNEKLFF. CDR3 DNA sequence: TGTGCCAGTAGTATAGGGCAGCTGAATGAAAAACTGTTTTTT. This sequence joins TRBV19 and TRBJ1-4; D not certain. The germline V gene has CDR1 LNHDA and CDR2 SQIVND (reference sequence). The V gene lost 1 base and the J gene lost 5 bases, with 8 bases spanning the gap. This CDR3 is 14 amino acids long.

Only a few counts were recorded for this clone. This rearrangement joins TRBV19 to TRBJ1-5, with D perhaps TRBD1 (5 bases). This CDR3 spans 13 amino acids. With 6 bases removed from V and 5 bases from J, the gap between germline ends came to 11 bases. Germline loops: CDR1 LNHDA, CDR2 SQIVND (reference sequence). CDR3 nucleotides: TGTGCCAGTAGGGGGGAAGGGTATCAGCCCCAGCATTTT. This encodes CASRGEGYQPQHF.

The chain employs TRBV27 and TRBJ1-6; D possibly corresponds to TRBD1 (5 bases). The CDR3 loop spans 14 amino acids. Germline V gene data show CDR1 as MNHEY and CDR2 as SMNVEV (reference sequence). Trimming removed 3 bases at V and 10 bases at J, with 13 bases between. CDR3 DNA sequence: TGTGCCAGCAGTTTCGGCGCGGAGGGGTCACCCCTCCACTTT. It encodes CASSFGAEGSPLHF.

In DNA form, the CDR3 reads TGTGCCAGCAGCTTCTCTGACAGGCCCGAACGGGGCTACACCTTC. Translating gives CASSFSDRPERGYTF. The chain is built from TRBV7-2 and TRBJ1-2, with D possibly being TRBD1 (6 bases). This CDR3 is built from 15 residues. The V end was cut by 3 bases, the J end by 8 bases, with 19 bases between. Per the germline V gene, CDR1 is SGHTA and CDR2 is FQGNSA. The complete variable domain, with remaining parts taken from reference TRBV7-2 and TRBJ1-2, reads GAGVSQSPSNKVTEKGKDVELRCDPISGHTALYWYRQSLGQGLEFLIYFQGNSAPDKSGLPSDRFSAERTGGSVSTLTIQRTQQEDSAVYLCASSFSDRPERGYTFGSGTRLTVV.

The chain links TRBV14 to TRBJ2-7, with D possibly TRBD2 on 6 matching bases. Per germline, CDR1 SGHDN and CDR2 FVKESK. Trimming took off 4 bases at V and 0 bases at J, with 16 bases between the two ends. The CDR3 spans 16 residues. The DNA of the CDR3 is TGTGCCAGCAGCCCTCACGTCGGGGGATTCTCCTACGAGCAGTACTTC. This translates into CASSPHVGGFSYEQYF.

The chain has TRBV18 and TRBJ2-5; D gene ambiguous. The CDR3 length is 12 residues. CDR1 is KGHSH and CDR2 is LQKENI in the germline V gene. With 0 bases removed from V and 4 bases from J, the gap between germline ends came to 3 bases. The CDR3 here is CASSPPRETQYF. CDR3 nucleotides: TGTGCCAGCTCACCACCCAGAGAGACCCAGTACTTC.

This chain links TRBV27 with TRBJ1-6; TRBD1 aligns across 7 bases. Germline CDR1 and CDR2: MNHEY and SMNVEV (reference sequence). This CDR3 spans 17 amino acids. V shed 0 bases, J shed 4 bases, and the junction held 6 bases outside the gene matches. CDR3 region: CASSLSAGTAYNSPLHF. The CDR3 DNA reads as TGTGCCAGCAGTTTATCCGCAGGGACAGCATATAATTCACCCCTCCACTTT.

This chain joins TRBV10-3 and TRBJ1-5; 8 bases are a match to TRBD1. V dropped 8 bases and J dropped 3; count of bases not matched to a gene: 3. CDR1 and CDR2 from the germline V gene are ENHRY and SYGVKD. The CDR3 spans 13 residues. The CDR3 reads CAIGTGFNQPQHF. The CDR3 DNA reads TGTGCCATCGGGACAGGCTTCAATCAGCCCCAGCATTTT.

The chain employs TRBV19 and TRBJ1-2, with 8 bases matching TRBD1. The CDR3 contains 13 residues. CDR1 is LNHDA and CDR2 is SQIVND in the germline V gene (reference sequence). The V gene end was trimmed by 4 bases and the J gene end by 8 bases; junction bases not matched to a gene: 6. Here the CDR3 reads CASSTQGDQGYTF. CDR3 DNA sequence: TGTGCCAGTAGTACACAGGGGGATCAGGGCTACACCTTC.

The CDR3 bases are TGTGCCAGCAGTCCGGGGTTTAACTATGGCTACACCTTC. Encoded protein: CASSPGFNYGYTF. The chain links TRBV25-1 to TRBJ1-2; unclear D gene. Per germline, CDR1 MGHDK and CDR2 SYGVNS. V was clipped by 5 bases and J by 1 base, with 8 bases between them. The CDR3 extends over 13 amino acids.

This chain joins TRBV6-1 and TRBJ2-7, with TRBD2 as a possible D gene (6 bases). The CDR3 is 15 amino acids. V was shortened by 8 bases and J by 3 bases, with 20 bases between the two germline ends. From germline, CDR1 is MNHNS and CDR2 SASEGT. DNA of the CDR3: TGTGCCAGCCGAAGGACGCGGGAATTTGGCTACGAGCAGTACTTC. Amino acids: CASRRTREFGYEQYF.

The J gene is TRBJ2-6, the V gene TRBV6-4; 10 nucleotides align to TRBD1. This CDR3 contains 17 residues. The junction had 2 bases not matched to a gene; V was cut back by 2 bases and J by 1 base. In germline, CDR1 is MRHNA, CDR2 SNTAGT. CDR3 protein: CASSDGQGGSGANVLTF. As DNA, the CDR3 is TGTGCCAGCAGTGACGGACAGGGGGGTTCTGGGGCCAACGTCCTGACTTTC.

The chain combines TRBV19 with TRBJ2-7; maybe TRBD2 (7 bases). This CDR3 has 13 amino acids. CDR1 is LNHDA and CDR2 is SQIVND in the germline V gene (reference sequence). V was shortened by 11 bases and J by 3 bases, with 17 bases between the two germline ends. CDR3 residues: CAAGRGVHYEQYF. CDR3 sequence (DNA): TGTGCCGCAGGGAGGGGGGTCCACTACGAGCAGTACTTC.

The V and J genes are TRBV11-2 and TRBJ2-1; D is uncertain. The germline CDR1 and CDR2 sequences are SGHAT and FQNNGV. This CDR3 is 17 amino acids long. The ends were cut back, 0 bases at V and 2 bases at J, with 14 bases in the middle. CDR3 nucleotides: TGTGCCAGCAGCTTAGAATCCCACATGACCACCTACAATGAGCAGTTCTTC. It encodes CASSLESHMTTYNEQFF. The full variable domain, its missing parts supplied by reference TRBV11-2 and TRBJ2-1, is EAGVAQSPRYKIIEKRQSVAFWCNPISGHATLYWYQQILGQGPKLLIQFQNNGVVDDSQLPKDRFSAERLKGVDSTLKIQPAKLEDSAVYLCASSLESHMTTYNEQFFGPGTRLTVL.